This is a list of T cell receptor beta chains from one sample in a study of T cell repertoires in cytomegalovirus infection. These receptors are not linked to any known antigen. TCRdb re-called the reads through MiXCR, storing one row per CDR3 protein. The sample includes 380,000 or so distinct CDR3 sequences, about 34% of them seen just once. The sample was cultured PBMCs, taken from culture after CMV antigen stimulation. Receptors originate from a human donor in good health (CMV status not recorded). Some clones in this sample may be carry-over from other donors' samples. CDR3s include the opening cysteine and the closing phenylalanine or tryptophan. Fields, in order: J gene, D gene, clone size, V gene, CDR3 protein, CDR3 DNA. The D gene is left open where the match is weak. Clone size is given for some rows only: seen once, a few or many times, or a class if the clone is expanded.

>TRBJ1-2|.|.|TRBV12-3/TRBV12-4
CASSTVEGGYGYTF
TGTGCCAGCAGTACAGTGGAAGGGGGCTATGGCTACACCTTC
>TRBJ1-3|.|.|TRBV11-2
CASRGWTSSSGNTIYF
TGTGCCAGCAGAGGGTGGACCAGCAGCTCTGGAAACACCATATATTTT
>TRBJ2-5|.|few|TRBV11-2
CASSAGVQETQYF
TGTGCCAGCAGCGCAGGGGTCCAAGAGACCCAGTACTTC
>TRBJ1-1|.|few|TRBV25-1
CASSETNRNTEAFF
TGTGCCAGCAGTGAAACAAATCGGAACACTGAAGCTTTCTTT
>TRBJ2-3|.|many|TRBV7-2
CASSVGGGDTQYF
TGTGCCAGCAGCGTAGGAGGGGGGGATACGCAGTATTTT
>TRBJ1-1|.|few|TRBV6-5
CASSYLGREAFF
TGTGCCAGCAGTTACTTAGGGAGAGAAGCTTTCTTT
>TRBJ2-1|.|.|TRBV4-1
CASSQDGPGEVPGYNEQFF
TGTGCCAGCAGCCAAGATGGGCCTGGGGAGGTCCCAGGCTACAATGAGCAGTTCTTC
>TRBJ1-1|TRBD1|.|TRBV12-3/TRBV12-4
CASSLAGTGEAFF
TGTGCCAGCAGTTTAGCTGGGACAGGTGAAGCTTTCTTT
>TRBJ2-2|.|few|TRBV7-2
CASSLAGRGELFF
TGTGCCAGCAGCTTAGCAGGGAGGGGGGAGCTGTTTTTT
>TRBJ2-7|.|.|TRBV7-9
CASSPEWGYEQYF
TGTGCCAGCAGCCCAGAGTGGGGTTACGAGCAGTACTTC
>TRBJ1-5|TRBD1|.|TRBV6-6
CASSQDRLGNQPQHF
TGTGCCAGCAGTCAGGACAGGCTCGGCAATCAGCCCCAGCATTTT
>TRBJ2-7|.|.|TRBV12-3/TRBV12-4
CASSSRRERSYEQYF
TGTGCCAGCAGCAGCAGACGGGAGAGGTCCTACGAGCAGTACTTC
>TRBJ1-1|.|.|TRBV7-3
CASRAQDGEAFF
TGTGCCAGCAGGGCGCAGGACGGAGAAGCTTTCTTT
>TRBJ1-4|.|few|TRBV4-3
CASSQESRTTRGSDEKLFF
TGCGCCAGCAGCCAAGAGTCCCGGACAACGAGAGGGTCTGATGAAAAACTGTTTTTT
>TRBJ1-1|.|few|TRBV28
CASISYISMNTEAFF
TGTGCCAGCATATCGTACATCTCGATGAACACTGAAGCTTTCTTT
>TRBJ2-1|TRBD2|few|TRBV4-3
CASSQPGVVGEGEQFF
TGCGCCAGCAGCCAGCCGGGAGTTGTAGGGGAGGGTGAGCAGTTCTTC
>TRBJ1-3|.|many|TRBV7-2
CASSLASSGNTIYF
TGTGCCAGCAGCTTAGCCAGCTCTGGAAACACCATATATTTT
>TRBJ2-3|.|.|TRBV11-2
CASSFTSGGGTDTQYF
TGTGCCAGCAGCTTTACTTCGGGTGGGGGAACAGATACGCAGTATTTT
>TRBJ1-2|.|.|TRBV19
CASREGGRGNYGYTF
TGTGCCAGTAGGGAAGGGGGAAGAGGGAACTATGGCTACACCTTC
>TRBJ1-1|.|few|TRBV7-9
CASSAKQGNTEAFF
TGTGCCAGCAGCGCCAAACAGGGGAACACTGAAGCTTTCTTT
>TRBJ1-6|.|.|TRBV7-3
CASSVDGNSPLHF
TGTGCCAGCAGCGTTGATGGGAATTCACCCCTCCACTTT
>TRBJ1-1|.|few|TRBV28
CASSLIKREAFF
TGTGCCAGCAGTCTAATAAAAAGGGAAGCTTTCTTT
>TRBJ2-5|.|.|TRBV20-1
CSAIPQLGMKETQYF
TGCAGTGCAATACCCCAGCTAGGGATGAAAGAGACCCAGTACTTC
>TRBJ2-1|.|few|TRBV7-2
CASSDSSVSSNEQFF
TGTGCCAGCAGCGATTCTAGTGTTTCCTCCAATGAGCAGTTCTTC
>TRBJ2-1|TRBD2|.|TRBV5-1
CASGGGVGSRRNEQFF
TGCGCCAGCGGGGGAGGGGTCGGCTCTCGTAGGAATGAGCAGTTCTTC
>TRBJ2-3|TRBD2|.|TRBV29-1
CSVAGTSGTDTQYF
TGCAGCGTCGCCGGGACTAGCGGCACAGATACGCAGTATTTT
>TRBJ2-7|.|.|TRBV4-2
CASSQRVWDEQYF
TGTGCCAGCAGCCAACGCGTCTGGGACGAGCAGTACTTC
>TRBJ1-5|.|.|TRBV4-3
CASSQVWARYNQPQHF
TGCGCCAGCAGCCAAGTTTGGGCCAGGTACAATCAGCCCCAGCATTTT
>TRBJ2-1|TRBD2|few|TRBV6-1
CASSPLSGGEQFF
TGTGCCAGCAGTCCCCTTTCGGGAGGTGAGCAGTTCTTC
>TRBJ2-3|TRBD2|many|TRBV6-5
CASSYSGAAGSPATQYF
TGTGCCAGCAGTTACTCGGGCGCAGCGGGATCACCGGCTACGCAGTATTTT
>TRBJ2-1|.|many|TRBV7-9
CASSPRVSGSYNEQFF
TGTGCCAGCAGCCCGCGGGTTAGCGGCTCTTACAATGAGCAGTTCTTC
>TRBJ2-1|TRBD2|.|TRBV6-6
CASSTGTSGGRGQFF
TGTGCCAGCAGTACCGGGACTAGCGGCGGCAGGGGGCAGTTCTTC
>TRBJ2-3|.|few|TRBV5-4
CASSAPGSISNTQYF
TGTGCCAGCAGCGCCCCGGGATCAATTTCGAATACGCAGTATTTT
>TRBJ2-1|.|few|TRBV5-4
CASSTRDASSYNEQFF
TGTGCCAGCAGCACACGCGACGCGAGCTCCTACAATGAGCAGTTCTTC
>TRBJ2-1|TRBD2|few|TRBV7-6
CASSLAWGAGIPDEQFF
TGTGCCAGCAGCTTAGCCTGGGGAGCGGGAATCCCAGATGAGCAGTTCTTC
>TRBJ2-5|.|medium-sized|TRBV7-9
CASSFSDGEETQYF
TGTGCCAGCAGCTTTTCGGACGGGGAAGAGACCCAGTACTTC
>TRBJ1-1|.|.|TRBV7-2
CASSSTGGWRNTEAFF
TGTGCCAGCAGCTCAACAGGTGGCTGGAGGAACACTGAAGCTTTCTTT
>TRBJ1-4|TRBD1|.|TRBV28
CASSSGTGPGPNEKLFF
TGTGCCAGCAGTTCCGGGACAGGGCCGGGGCCTAATGAAAAACTGTTTTTT
>TRBJ2-2|.|.|TRBV5-1
CASSLDGRLNTGELFF
TGCGCCAGCAGCTTGGACGGCCGATTGAACACCGGGGAGCTGTTTTTT
>TRBJ1-4|.|.|TRBV5-6
CASSLGGLVVF
TGTGCCAGCAGCTTGGGAGGTTTGGTGGTTTTT
>TRBJ2-2|TRBD1|few|TRBV11-2
CASSTAGQGNTGELFF
TGTGCCAGCAGCACAGCGGGACAGGGTAACACCGGGGAGCTGTTTTTT
>TRBJ2-1|.|.|TRBV20-1
CSATQPSRWNEQFF
TGCAGTGCTACCCAACCCTCAAGATGGAATGAGCAGTTCTTC
>TRBJ2-7|.|many|TRBV7-2
CASSLTGTLSYEQYF
TGTGCCAGCAGCCTCACCGGGACGCTCTCCTACGAGCAGTACTTC
>TRBJ2-5|.|.|TRBV29-1
CSVGGPETQYF
TGCAGCGTTGGCGGGCCCGAGACCCAGTACTTC
>TRBJ1-1|TRBD1|.|TRBV3-1
CASSPRGSLNTEAFF
TGTGCCAGCAGCCCCAGGGGGTCCTTGAACACTGAAGCTTTCTTT
>TRBJ2-7|TRBD2|.|TRBV7-2
CASSWRTSGRKEEQYF
TGTGCCAGCAGCTGGCGGACTAGCGGGAGGAAAGAAGAGCAGTACTTC
>TRBJ1-2|.|.|TRBV14
CASSQDRGGNGYTF
TGTGCCAGCAGCCAAGATCGGGGGGGCAACGGCTACACCTTC
>TRBJ1-1|TRBD1|.|TRBV12-3/TRBV12-4
CASSRDRGRMNTEAFF
TGTGCCAGCAGTAGGGACAGGGGGCGCATGAACACTGAAGCTTTCTTT
>TRBJ1-3|TRBD1|few|TRBV6-6
CASSYSTGQGKNTIYF
TGTGCCAGCAGTTACTCGACAGGACAGGGGAAGAACACCATATATTTT
>TRBJ1-1|.|.|TRBV6-6
CASSYVGGGNTEAFF
TGTGCCAGCAGTTACGTCGGGGGAGGGAACACTGAAGCTTTCTTT
>TRBJ2-3|.|.|TRBV15
CATSRYIGGTDTQYF
TGTGCCACCAGCAGGTACATTGGGGGCACAGATACGCAGTATTTT
>TRBJ1-1|.|.|TRBV27
CASSPAGVGTEAFF
TGTGCCAGCAGTCCCGCGGGGGTGGGCACTGAAGCTTTCTTT
>TRBJ2-3|.|few|TRBV4-2
CASSQDRASSTDTQYF
TGTGCCAGCAGCCAAGATCGTGCCTCTAGCACAGATACGCAGTATTTT